Described below is a single T cell receptor beta chain sequence and its context. This sample was taken from a study of blood T cell repertoires in COVID-19. Per the study methods: Reference gene primer amplification in the assay estimated nucleated cell counts. Repertoires were generated with immunoSEQ multiplex PCR, while TCRdb's copy carries only in-frame clones and drops some. Clone size and the V and J calls come from that table; the DNA yielded D and trimming. The top ten hold approximately 6.2% of the sample, which has about 380,000 clones, 90% seen once. CDR3 length: 15 residues. Germline CDR1 reads SGHNT; CDR2 reads YENEEA. J gave up 4 bases and V 4 bases, and 6 bases lay outside the gene matches.

Sequenced material: peripheral blood. This receptor was obtained from a man in his late teens or twenties with active or convalescent COVID-19. This sequence joins TRBV11-3 and TRBJ2-5; 10 positions agree with TRBD1. The CDR3 DNA reads as TGTGCCAGCAGCTCCCGGACAGGGGGTAGAGAGACCCAGTACTTC. This encodes CASSSRTGGRETQYF.